The rows below give T cell receptor beta chains drawn from one sample of a study of the immune and genomic landscape of osteosarcoma. The table came from immunoSEQ multiplex PCR; TCRdb's copy has only in-frame clones and leaves some out. The table lists approximately 410 clones, 83% of them singletons. Sample: tumor tissue from a local recurrence in the humerus. The source of these receptors is a woman younger than 35 with osteosarcoma. CDR3s include the opening cysteine and the closing phenylalanine or tryptophan. Fields, in order: clone size, D gene, V gene, J gene, CDR3 DNA, CDR3 protein. The D gene is left open where the match is weak. Some rows have no size entry. The others give once, few or many, or a class for an expanded clone.

-,TRBD2,TRBV14,TRBJ2-3,TGTGCCAGCATTGGGGGGGGGACAGATACGCAGTATTTT,CASIGGGTDTQYF
-,-,TRBV4-2,TRBJ1-6,TGTGCCAGCAGCCATGCCACAGTGGCGGGCCTGGGGAATTCACCCCTCCACTTT,CASSHATVAGLGNSPLHF
-,-,TRBV28,TRBJ2-1,TGTGCCAGCAGCACCTACAATGAGCAGTTCTTC,CASSTYNEQFF
-,TRBD2,TRBV5-4,TRBJ2-7,TGTGCCAGCAGCTTGGTGGGGGGGGACTCCTACGAGCAGTACTTC,CASSLVGGDSYEQYF
-,-,TRBV5-1,TRBJ2-5,TGCGCCAGCAGCTTGGCCGAACCTGGCTTGACCCAGTACTTC,CASSLAEPGLTQYF
-,TRBD1,TRBV7-2,TRBJ2-7,TGTGCCAGCAGCTTACCCGGGACAGGCCGCCTCGCGACGTACTACGAGCAGTACTTC,CASSLPGTGRLATYYEQYF
few,-,TRBV5-5,TRBJ1-2,TGTGCCAGCAGCTTCGACAGCAGAAACTATGGCTACACCTTC,CASSFDSRNYGYTF
-,TRBD1,TRBV6-1,TRBJ1-2,TGTGCCAGCAAGGCACCGGCAGGGGGAGTTCGTGGCTACACCTTC,CASKAPAGGVRGYTF
-,-,TRBV7-3,TRBJ1-4,TGTGCCAGCAGTGATCCACAGTGTCTCCCAGTCGACAATGAAAAACTGTTTTTT,CASSDPQCLPVDNEKLFF
-,TRBD1,TRBV19,TRBJ1-1,TGTGCCAGTGAGCCCGGGACAGGAGGAAGCACTGAAGCTTTCTTT,CASEPGTGGSTEAFF
once,-,TRBV2,TRBJ2-4,TGTGCCAGCACCAGGGGACAAAACATTCAGTACTTC,CASTRGQNIQYF
-,TRBD2,TRBV28,TRBJ2-7,TGTGCCAGCAGCCAAGTTACTAGCGGGAGGGGCGAGCAGTACTTC,CASSQVTSGRGEQYF
-,-,TRBV9,TRBJ2-5,TGTGCCAGCAGCGTAGAGGGGAGACGGGGGGAGACCCAGTACTTC,CASSVEGRRGETQYF
-,TRBD1,TRBV5-4,TRBJ1-1,TGTGCCAGCAGCTTGGCAGGGGGTGAAGCTTTCTTT,CASSLAGGEAFF
few,-,TRBV4-3,TRBJ2-4,TGCGCCAGCAGCGATCCGGGGACTAACATTCAGTACTTC,CASSDPGTNIQYF
-,TRBD1,TRBV28,TRBJ1-1,TGTGCCAGCAGTCCCCAACAGGGGCTTAACCCGAACACTGAAGCTTTCTTT,CASSPQQGLNPNTEAFF
-,-,TRBV19,TRBJ1-1,TGTGCCAGTAGTATCGTGGGGGGAGGAGAAGCTTTCTTT,CASSIVGGGEAFF
-,-,TRBV7-2,TRBJ2-1,TGTGCCAGCAGCCCAACCCGGGACACCTCCTACAATGAGCAGTTCTTC,CASSPTRDTSYNEQFF
-,-,TRBV7-9,TRBJ2-1,TGTGCCAGCAGCTCTGGCTCCGGTAGCTCCTACAATGAGCAGTTCTTC,CASSSGSGSSYNEQFF
-,-,TRBV5-5,TRBJ2-7,TGTGCCAGCAGCTTGGTGGGAGGAGACTCCTACGAGCAGTACTTC,CASSLVGGDSYEQYF
-,-,TRBV19,TRBJ1-4,TGTGCCAGTAGTATTTTTTATTCTTCGGTTCGTGGTGAAAAACTGTTTTTT,CASSIFYSSVRGEKLFF
-,TRBD1,TRBV2,TRBJ1-5,TGTGCCAGCGGAGGGGGACAGTTCAATCAGCCCCAGCATTTT,CASGGGQFNQPQHF
-,-,TRBV19,TRBJ2-7,TGTGCCAGTAGTCCCCTCGCAGGGCGATACGAGCAGTACTTC,CASSPLAGRYEQYF
-,-,TRBV6-4,TRBJ2-2,TGTGCCAGCAGTGACTCTCTGGGAAACACCGGGGAGCTGTTTTTT,CASSDSLGNTGELFF
-,-,TRBV28,TRBJ2-3,TGTGCCAGCAGTTTTTTTGTCACAGATACGCAGTATTTT,CASSFFVTDTQYF
-,TRBD1,TRBV7-2,TRBJ1-2,TGTGCCAGCAGTCCCGACAGGGGGCCCTATGGCTACACCTTC,CASSPDRGPYGYTF
-,-,TRBV28,TRBJ2-6,TGTGCCAGCAGTTTGGGCGGCTCTGGGGCCAACGTCCTGACTTTC,CASSLGGSGANVLTF
-,-,TRBV4-2,TRBJ2-3,TGTGCCAGCAGCCAAGATCTACGCCAAACAGATACGCAGTATTTT,CASSQDLRQTDTQYF
-,-,TRBV21-1,TRBJ2-7,TGTGCCAGCAGCATTTCCGGGACGGCTACCTACGAGCAGTACTTC,CASSISGTATYEQYF
-,-,TRBV7-8,TRBJ1-1,TGTGCCAGCAGCACGGACAGGAACACTGAAGCTTTCTTT,CASSTDRNTEAFF
-,-,TRBV25-1,TRBJ1-5,TGTGCCAGCAGTCCTCCGGGAGGGGAAAATCAGCCCCAGCATTTT,CASSPPGGENQPQHF
-,-,TRBV5-4,TRBJ2-5,TGTGCCAGCAGCCTGTCTTACCAAGAGACCCAGTACTTC,CASSLSYQETQYF
-,-,TRBV21-1,TRBJ2-7,TGTGCCAGCAGCTCGACAGGATTATACCACGAGCAGTACTTC,CASSSTGLYHEQYF
-,-,TRBV5-4,TRBJ2-1,TGTGCCAGCAGCTCCTTCTCGGACAGAAATGAGCAGTTCTTC,CASSSFSDRNEQFF
-,TRBD1,TRBV28,TRBJ2-7,TGTGCCAGCAGTTTGTTCCCGACAGGGTATCTCGAGCAGTACTTC,CASSLFPTGYLEQYF
-,-,TRBV27,TRBJ2-7,TGTGCCAGCTATTATCGGAGGGGGCCTTTATACGAGCAGTACTTC,CASYYRRGPLYEQYF
-,-,TRBV14,TRBJ1-5,TGTGCCAGCAGCCAAGAACGGGATAGCAATCAGCCCCAGCATTTT,CASSQERDSNQPQHF
-,TRBD1,TRBV27,TRBJ1-5,TGTGCCAGCAGCACAACAGGGGCCGTAAATCAGCCCCAGCATTTT,CASSTTGAVNQPQHF
-,-,TRBV2,TRBJ1-6,TGTGCCAGCAGAACCTCCACTTCTCGTTCACCCCTCCACTTT,CASRTSTSRSPLHF
once,-,TRBV19,TRBJ2-4,TGTGCCGGGCCCCGGGACTTTCTCCGCCAGTGCTTC,CAGPRDFLRQCF
-,TRBD1,TRBV7-6,TRBJ1-4,TGTGCCAGCAGCTTTGGACAGGTGCCTAATGAAAAACTGTTTTTT,CASSFGQVPNEKLFF
few,-,TRBV6-1,TRBJ1-5,TGTGCCAGCAGTTCTGACGGACTGACGAATCAGCCCCAGCATTTT,CASSSDGLTNQPQHF
-,-,TRBV7-2,TRBJ2-4,TGTGCCAGCAGCTTAGCTCCGGGGGCCGGGAGCCAGGGAAACATTCAGTACTTC,CASSLAPGAGSQGNIQYF
-,-,TRBV7-8,TRBJ2-2,TGTGCCAGCAGTACAGGAGTCACCGGGGAGCTGTTTTTT,CASSTGVTGELFF
-,-,TRBV5-5,TRBJ2-6,TGTGCCAGCGAAGACAGTGTCTCGCAAAGTCGGGCCAACGTCCTGACTTTC,CASEDSVSQSRANVLTF
-,-,TRBV19,TRBJ1-5,TGTGCCAGTAGGTTCGGGGGGGGAGGGTCCAATCAGCCCCAGCATTTT,CASRFGGGGSNQPQHF
-,-,TRBV9,TRBJ2-5,TGTGCCAGCAGCGTAGTATCAGCGGGTGGAGAGACCCAGTACTTC,CASSVVSAGGETQYF
-,-,TRBV30,TRBJ2-3,TGTGCCTGGAGTGTACTTAAGGGGGGGGCTAGCACAGATACGCAGTATTTT,CAWSVLKGGASTDTQYF
-,-,TRBV27,TRBJ1-5,TGTGCCAGCAGCGATTCGTGGGGACAGCCCCAGCATTTT,CASSDSWGQPQHF
-,-,TRBV4-1,TRBJ2-7,TGCGCCAGCAGCCAAGACTGGAGCTACGAGCAGTACTTC,CASSQDWSYEQYF